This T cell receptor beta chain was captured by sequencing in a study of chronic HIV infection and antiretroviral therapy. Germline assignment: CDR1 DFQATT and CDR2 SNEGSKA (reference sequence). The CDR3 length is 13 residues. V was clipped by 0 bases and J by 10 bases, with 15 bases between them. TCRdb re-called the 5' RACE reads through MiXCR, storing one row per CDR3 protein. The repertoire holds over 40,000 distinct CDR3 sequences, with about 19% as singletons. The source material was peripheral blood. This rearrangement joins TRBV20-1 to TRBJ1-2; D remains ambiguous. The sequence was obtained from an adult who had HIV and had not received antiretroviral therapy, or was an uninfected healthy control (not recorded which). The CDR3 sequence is CSARDFGRSTYTF. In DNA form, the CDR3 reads TGCAGTGCTAGAGATTTCGGACGATCGACCTACACCTTC.